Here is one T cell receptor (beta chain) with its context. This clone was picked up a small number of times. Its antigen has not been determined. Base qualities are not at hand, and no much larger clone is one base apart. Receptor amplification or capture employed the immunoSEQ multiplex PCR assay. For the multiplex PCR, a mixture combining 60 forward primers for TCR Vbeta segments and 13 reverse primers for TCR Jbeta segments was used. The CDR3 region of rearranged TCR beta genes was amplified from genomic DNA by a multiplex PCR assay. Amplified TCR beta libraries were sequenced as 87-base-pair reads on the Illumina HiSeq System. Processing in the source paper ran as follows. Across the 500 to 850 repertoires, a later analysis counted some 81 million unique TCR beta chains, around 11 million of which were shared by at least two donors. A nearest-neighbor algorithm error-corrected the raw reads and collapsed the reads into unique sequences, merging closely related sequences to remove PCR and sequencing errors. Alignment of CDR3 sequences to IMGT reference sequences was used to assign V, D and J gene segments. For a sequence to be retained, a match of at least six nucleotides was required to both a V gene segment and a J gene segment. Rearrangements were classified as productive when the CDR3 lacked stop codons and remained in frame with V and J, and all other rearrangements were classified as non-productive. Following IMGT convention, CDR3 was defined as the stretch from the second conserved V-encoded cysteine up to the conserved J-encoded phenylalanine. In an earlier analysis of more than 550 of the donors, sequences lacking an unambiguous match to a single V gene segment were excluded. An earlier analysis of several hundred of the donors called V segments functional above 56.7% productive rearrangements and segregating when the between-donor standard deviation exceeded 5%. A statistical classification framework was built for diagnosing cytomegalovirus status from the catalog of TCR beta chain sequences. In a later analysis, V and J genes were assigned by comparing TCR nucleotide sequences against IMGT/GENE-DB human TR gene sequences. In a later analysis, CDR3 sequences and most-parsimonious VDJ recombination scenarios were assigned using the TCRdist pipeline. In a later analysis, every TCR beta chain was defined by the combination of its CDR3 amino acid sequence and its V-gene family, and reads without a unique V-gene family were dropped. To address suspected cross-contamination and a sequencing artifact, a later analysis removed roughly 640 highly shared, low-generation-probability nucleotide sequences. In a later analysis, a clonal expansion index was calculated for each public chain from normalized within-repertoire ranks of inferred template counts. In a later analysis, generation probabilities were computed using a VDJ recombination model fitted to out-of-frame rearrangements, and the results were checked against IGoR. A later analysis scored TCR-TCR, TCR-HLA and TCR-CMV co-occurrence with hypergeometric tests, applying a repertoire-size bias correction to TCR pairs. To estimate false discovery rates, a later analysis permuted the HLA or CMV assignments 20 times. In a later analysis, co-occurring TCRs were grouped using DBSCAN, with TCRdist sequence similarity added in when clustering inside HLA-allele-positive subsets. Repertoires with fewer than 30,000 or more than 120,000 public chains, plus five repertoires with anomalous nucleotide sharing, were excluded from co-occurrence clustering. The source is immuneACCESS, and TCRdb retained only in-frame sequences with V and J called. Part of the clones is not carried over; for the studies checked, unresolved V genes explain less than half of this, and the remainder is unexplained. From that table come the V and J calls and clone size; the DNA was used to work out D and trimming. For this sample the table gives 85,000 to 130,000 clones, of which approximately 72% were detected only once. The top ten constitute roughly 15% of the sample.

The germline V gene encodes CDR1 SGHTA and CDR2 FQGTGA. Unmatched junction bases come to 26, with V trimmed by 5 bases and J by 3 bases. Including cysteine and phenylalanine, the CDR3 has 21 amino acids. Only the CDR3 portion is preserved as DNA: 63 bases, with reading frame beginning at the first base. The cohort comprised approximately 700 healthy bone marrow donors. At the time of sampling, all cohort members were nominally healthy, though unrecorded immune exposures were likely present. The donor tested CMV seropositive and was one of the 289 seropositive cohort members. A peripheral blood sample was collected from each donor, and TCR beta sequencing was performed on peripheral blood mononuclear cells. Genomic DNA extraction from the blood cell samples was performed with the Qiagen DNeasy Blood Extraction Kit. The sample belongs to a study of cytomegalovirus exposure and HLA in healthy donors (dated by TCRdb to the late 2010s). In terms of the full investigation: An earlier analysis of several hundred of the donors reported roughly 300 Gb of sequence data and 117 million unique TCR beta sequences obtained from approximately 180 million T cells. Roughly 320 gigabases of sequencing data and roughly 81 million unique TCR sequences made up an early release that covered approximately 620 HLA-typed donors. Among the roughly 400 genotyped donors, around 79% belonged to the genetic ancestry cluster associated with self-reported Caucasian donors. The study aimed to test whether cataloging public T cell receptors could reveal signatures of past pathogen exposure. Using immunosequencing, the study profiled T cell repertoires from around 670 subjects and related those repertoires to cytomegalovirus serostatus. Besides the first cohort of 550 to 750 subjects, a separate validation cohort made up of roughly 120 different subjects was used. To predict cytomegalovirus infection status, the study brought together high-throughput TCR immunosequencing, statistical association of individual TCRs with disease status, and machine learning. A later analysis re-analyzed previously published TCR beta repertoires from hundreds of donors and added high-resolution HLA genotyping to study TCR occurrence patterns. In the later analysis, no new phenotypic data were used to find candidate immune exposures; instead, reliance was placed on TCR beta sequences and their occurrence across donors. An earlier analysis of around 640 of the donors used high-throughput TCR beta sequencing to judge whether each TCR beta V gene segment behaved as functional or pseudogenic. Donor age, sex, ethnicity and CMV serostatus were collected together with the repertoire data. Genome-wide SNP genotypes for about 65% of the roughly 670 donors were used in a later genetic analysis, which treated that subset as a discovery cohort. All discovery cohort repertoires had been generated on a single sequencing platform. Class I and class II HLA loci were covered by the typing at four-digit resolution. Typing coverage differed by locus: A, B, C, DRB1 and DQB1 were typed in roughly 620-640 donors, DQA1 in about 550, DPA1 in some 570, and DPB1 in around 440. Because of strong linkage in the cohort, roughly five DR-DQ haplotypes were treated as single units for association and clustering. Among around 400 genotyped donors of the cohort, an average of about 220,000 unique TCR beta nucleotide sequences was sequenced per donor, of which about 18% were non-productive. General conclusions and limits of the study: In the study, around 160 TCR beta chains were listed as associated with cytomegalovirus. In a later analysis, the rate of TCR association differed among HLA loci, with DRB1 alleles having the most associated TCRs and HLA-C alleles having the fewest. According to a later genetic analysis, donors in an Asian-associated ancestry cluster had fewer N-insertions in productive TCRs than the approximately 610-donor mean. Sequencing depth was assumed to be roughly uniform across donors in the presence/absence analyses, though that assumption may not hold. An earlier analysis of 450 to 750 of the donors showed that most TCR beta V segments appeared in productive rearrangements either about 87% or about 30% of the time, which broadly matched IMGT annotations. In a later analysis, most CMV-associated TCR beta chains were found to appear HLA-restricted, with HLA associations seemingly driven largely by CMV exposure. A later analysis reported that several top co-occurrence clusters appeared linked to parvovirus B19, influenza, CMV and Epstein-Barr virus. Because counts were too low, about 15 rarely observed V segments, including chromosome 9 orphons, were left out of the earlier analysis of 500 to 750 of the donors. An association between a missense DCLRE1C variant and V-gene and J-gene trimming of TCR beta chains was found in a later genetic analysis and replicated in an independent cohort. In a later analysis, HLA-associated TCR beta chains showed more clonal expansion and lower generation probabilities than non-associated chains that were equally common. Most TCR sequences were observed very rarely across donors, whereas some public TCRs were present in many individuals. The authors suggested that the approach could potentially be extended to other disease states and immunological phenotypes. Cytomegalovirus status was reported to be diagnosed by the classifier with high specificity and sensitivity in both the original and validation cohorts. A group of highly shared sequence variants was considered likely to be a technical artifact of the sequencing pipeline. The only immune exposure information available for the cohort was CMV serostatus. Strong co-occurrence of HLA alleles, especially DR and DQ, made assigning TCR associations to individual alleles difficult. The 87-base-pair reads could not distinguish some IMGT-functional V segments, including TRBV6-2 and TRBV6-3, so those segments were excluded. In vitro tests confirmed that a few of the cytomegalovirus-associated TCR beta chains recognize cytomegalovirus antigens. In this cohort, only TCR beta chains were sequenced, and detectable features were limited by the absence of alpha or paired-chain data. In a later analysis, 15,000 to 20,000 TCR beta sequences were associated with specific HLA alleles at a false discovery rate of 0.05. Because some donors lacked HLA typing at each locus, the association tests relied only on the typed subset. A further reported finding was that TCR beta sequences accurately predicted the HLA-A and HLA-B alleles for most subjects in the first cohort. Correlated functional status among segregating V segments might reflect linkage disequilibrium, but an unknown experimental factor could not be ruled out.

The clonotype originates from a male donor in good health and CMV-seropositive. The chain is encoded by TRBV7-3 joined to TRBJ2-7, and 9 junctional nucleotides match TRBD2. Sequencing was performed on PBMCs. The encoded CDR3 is CASSPQGAGPQGLAVIYEQYF. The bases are TGTGCCAGCAGCCCCCAGGGCGCAGGACCACAGGGACTAGCTGTCATCTACGAGCAGTACTTC.